The 14 T cell receptor beta chains below all came from one sample that was sequenced in a study of regulatory T cells in long-lasting Graves disease (dated by TCRdb to 2020 to 2023). The time point label here, explained by the study, means: persistent/refractory GD, antithyroid drugs over 5 years with positive TRAb. RNA was extracted from PBMCs in TRIzol for both TCR sequencing and RNA sequencing. Libraries were prepared through multiplex PCR. Sequencing instrument: Illumina HiSeq 4000. CDR3 regions were amplified by Arm-PCR with iRepertoire HTBI primers to construct TCR beta libraries. TCRdb reprocessed the public reads (quality trimming at Q25 with fastp, clone calling with MiXCR) and kept in-frame beta chains. For every CDR3 protein sequence, its rows merge into one entry that carries the most common genes and DNA. This sample is represented by roughly 700,000 distinct CDR3 sequences; about 30% of them were singletons. The top ten hold around 42% of the sample.

The sequenced sample was peripheral blood mononuclear cells (PBMCs), obtained when the disease was refractory, from a patient treated with antithyroid drugs. These receptor sequences come from a female donor with Graves disease.

In this sample, this clonotype turned up once. The V call is TRBV30, the J call TRBJ1-5; perhaps TRBD1 as D (5 bases). The V end lost 0 bases, the J end lost 5 bases, and 11 bases lay between the germline ends. Germline V lookup: CDR1 GTSNPN, CDR2 SVGIG (reference sequence). The CDR3 has 14 residues. The CDR3 sequence is CAWSVQASHQPQHF. DNA for the CDR3: TGTGCCTGGAGTGTACAGGCCAGTCATCAGCCCCAGCATTTT. Combining the CDR3 with reference TRBV30 and TRBJ1-5 gives the whole variable domain SQTIHQWPATLVQPVGSPLSLECTVEGTSNPNLYWYRQAAGRGLQLLFYSVGIGQISSEVPQNLSASRPQDRQFILSSKKLLLSDSGFYLCAWSVQASHQPQHFGDGTRLSIL.

This clonotype was picked up many times. The rearrangement joins TRBV28 to TRBJ1-6; no firm D call. The CDR3 covers 11 residues. CDR1 and CDR2 (germline): MDHEN, SYDVKM. Trimming shortened V by 6 bases and J by 11 bases, and 8 bases separated the two germline ends. The CDR3 spells CASSDRPPLHF. CDR3 DNA sequence: TGTGCCAGCAGCGATAGGCCACCCCTCCACTTT.

The J gene is TRBJ2-7, the V gene TRBV11-2, with D maybe TRBD2 (6 bases). The CDR3 covers 16 residues. Germline CDR1 SGHAT, CDR2 FQNNGV. V lost 5 bases and J lost 0, with 17 bases in between. The CDR3 DNA is TGTGCCAGCAGCATTTGGGATGGGACTGTCTCCTACGAGCAGTACTTC. It is translated as CASSIWDGTVSYEQYF.

V usage is TRBV6-1 and J usage is TRBJ2-6; 14 bases are shared with TRBD2. The junction had 5 bases not matched to a gene; V was cut back by 6 bases and J by 1 base. Germline CDR1 MNHNS, CDR2 SASEGT. The CDR3 runs 18 residues. The CDR3 here is CASRTGTSGSSGANVLTF. CDR3 sequence (DNA): TGTGCCAGCAGAACTGGGACTAGCGGGAGTTCTGGGGCCAACGTCCTGACTTTC.

This clonotype was seen more than once but under ten times. This chain uses TRBV7-9 with TRBJ1-5, with D unclear. Germline CDR1 SEHNR, CDR2 FQNEAQ (reference sequence). The CDR3 loop spans 13 amino acids. Trimming pared 4 bases from V and 4 bases from J, leaving 8 bases between. Written as DNA, the CDR3 is TGTGCCAGCAGCTCGGACGGTAATCAGCCCCAGCATTTT. It yields the protein CASSSDGNQPQHF.

The J gene is TRBJ1-1, the V gene TRBV12-5; no clear D. The CDR3 totals 14 residues. V was trimmed by 5 bases and J by 11 bases, leaving 21 bases between them. Germline values: CDR1 LGHNT, CDR2 FRNRAP. CDR3 DNA: TGTGCTAGTGGTCCGTCGACACCCCTCGGTCGGGCTTTCTTT. This sequence encodes CASGPSTPLGRAFF. The complete variable domain, with remaining parts taken from reference TRBV12-5 and TRBJ1-1, reads DARVTQTPRHKVTEMGQEVTMRCQPILGHNTVFWYRQTMMQGLELLAYFRNRAPLDDSGMPKDRFSAEMPDATLATLKIQPSEPRDSAVYFCASGPSTPLGRAFFGQGTRLTVV.

The sample holds a few counts of this clonotype. The CDR3 is CASSAEGLGQPQHF. In DNA form, the CDR3 reads TGTGCCAGCAGTGCTGAGGGCCTTGGGCAGCCCCAGCATTTT. The rearrangement joins TRBV28 to TRBJ1-5; D ambiguous. Trimming shortened V by 5 bases and J by 7 bases, and 15 bases separated the two germline ends. This CDR3 spans 14 amino acids. The germline CDR1 and CDR2 sequences are MDHEN and SYDVKM. Based on the CDR3 plus reference TRBV28 and TRBJ1-5, the full variable domain is DVKVTQSSRYLVKRTGEKVFLECVQDMDHENMFWYRQDPGLGLRLIYFSYDVKMKEKGDIPEGYSVSREKKERFSLILESASTNQTSMYLCASSAEGLGQPQHFGDGTRLSIL.

This clonotype was seen many times. For the CDR3, the DNA is TGTGCCAGCAGTAAAGGGGCGAGCGGAAAAGAGACCCAGTACTTC. Translated: CASSKGASGKETQYF. This chain uses TRBV12-3 or TRBV12-4 with TRBJ2-5; D assignment may be TRBD1 or TRBD2 (5 bases each). The length of the CDR3 is 15 residues. Deletions cut 5 bases from V and 3 bases from J, with 16 bases between.

In this sample, this clonotype turned up many times. V and J are TRBV20-1 and TRBJ1-2, with D unclear. Germline V gene lookup returns CDR1 DFQATT and CDR2 SNEGSKA (reference sequence). The CDR3 loop spans 14 amino acids. V lost 3 bases to trimming and J lost 4 bases, with 15 bases between them. CDR3 in amino acids: CSASQTLDGYGYTF. CDR3 nucleotide sequence: TGCAGTGCTAGTCAAACCCTAGACGGCTATGGCTACACCTTC.

This clonotype showed up many times. The genes are TRBV28 and TRBJ1-6; no firm D call. Trimming stripped 3 bases from V and 5 bases from J, with 5 bases between. This CDR3 contains 13 residues. Germline assignment: CDR1 MDHEN and CDR2 SYDVKM. CDR3 coding DNA: TGTGCCAGCAGTTTCCAAGATAATTCACCCCTCCACTTT. Protein product: CASSFQDNSPLHF.

The V and J genes are TRBV19 and TRBJ1-5; D remains ambiguous. Germline CDR1 reads LNHDA; CDR2 reads SQIVND (reference sequence). The CDR3 has 15 residues. The germline V and J ends were trimmed by 4 bases and 2 bases, with 12 bases remaining between them. The CDR3 spells CASSTSEGGNQPQHF. In nucleotides, the CDR3 is TGTGCCAGTAGTACATCGGAGGGTGGCAATCAGCCCCAGCATTTT.

This clonotype came up a few times. The chain joins TRBV11-2 to TRBJ1-1, with D perhaps matching TRBD1 (5 bases). V dropped 0 bases and J dropped 1 base, with 12 bases sitting between them. The CDR3 length is 16 residues. Germline lookup yields CDR1 SGHAT and CDR2 FQNNGV. CDR3 nucleotides: TGTGCCAGCAGCTTAGATCGGGGGGGGGGGAACACTGAAGCTTTCTTT. This gives the protein CASSLDRGGGNTEAFF.

This clonotype occurred many times. The CDR3 reads CASSYSKGKSYQETQYF. DNA for the CDR3: TGTGCCAGCAGTTACTCGAAGGGCAAATCGTACCAAGAGACCCAGTACTTC. The chain couples TRBV6-5 to TRBJ2-5; no firm D call. Germline V gene lookup returns CDR1 MNHEY and CDR2 SVGAGI. V was shortened by 0 bases and J by 0 bases, with 14 bases between the two germline ends. This CDR3 spans 17 amino acids.

This sequence joins TRBV11-2 and TRBJ2-3, with D possibly TRBD1 on 6 matching bases. The V gene lost 6 bases and the J gene lost 1 base, with 11 bases spanning the gap. The germline V gene has CDR1 SGHAT and CDR2 FQNNGV. The CDR3 length is 14 residues. The CDR3 bases are TGTGCCAGCAGTGACAGGACTCGCACAGATACGCAGTATTTT. This codes for CASSDRTRTDTQYF.